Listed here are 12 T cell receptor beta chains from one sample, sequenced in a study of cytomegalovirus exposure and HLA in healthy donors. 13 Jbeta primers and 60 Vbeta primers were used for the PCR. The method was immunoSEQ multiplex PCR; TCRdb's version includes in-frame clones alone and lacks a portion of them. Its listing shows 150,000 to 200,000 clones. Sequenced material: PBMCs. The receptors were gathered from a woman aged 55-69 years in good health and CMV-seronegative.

CDR3 nucleotide sequence: TGCGCCAGCAGTGGGTCTGGTTTTAGAGATACGCAGTATTTT. It specifies CASSGSGFRDTQYF. The rearrangement uses TRBV10-1 and TRBJ2-3, with D unclear. CDR1 WNHNN and CDR2 SYGVQD come from the germline V gene (reference sequence). The germline V and J ends were trimmed by 4 bases and 5 bases, with 13 bases remaining between them. This CDR3 is built from 14 residues.

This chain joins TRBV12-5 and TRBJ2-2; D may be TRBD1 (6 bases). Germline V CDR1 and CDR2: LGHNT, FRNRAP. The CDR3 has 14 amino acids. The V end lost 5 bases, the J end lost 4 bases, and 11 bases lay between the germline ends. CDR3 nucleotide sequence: TGTGCTAGTGGTAACAGGGTGGGCACCGGGGAGCTGTTTTTT. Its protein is CASGNRVGTGELFF. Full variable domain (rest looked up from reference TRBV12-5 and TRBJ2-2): DARVTQTPRHKVTEMGQEVTMRCQPILGHNTVFWYRQTMMQGLELLAYFRNRAPLDDSGMPKDRFSAEMPDATLATLKIQPSEPRDSAVYFCASGNRVGTGELFFGEGSRLTVL.

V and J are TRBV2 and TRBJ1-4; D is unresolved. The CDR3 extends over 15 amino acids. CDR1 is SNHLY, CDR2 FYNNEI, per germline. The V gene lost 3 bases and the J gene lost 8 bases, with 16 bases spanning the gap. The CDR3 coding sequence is TGTGCCAGCAGTGATCAGACTGGAAGAATCGAAAAACTGTTTTTT. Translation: CASSDQTGRIEKLFF.

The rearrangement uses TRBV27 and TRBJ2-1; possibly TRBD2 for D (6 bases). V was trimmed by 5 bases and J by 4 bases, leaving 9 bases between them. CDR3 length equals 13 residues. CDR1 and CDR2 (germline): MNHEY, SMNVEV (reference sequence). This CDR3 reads CASSVGRYNEQFF. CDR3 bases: TGTGCCAGCAGTGTCGGGAGATACAATGAGCAGTTCTTC.

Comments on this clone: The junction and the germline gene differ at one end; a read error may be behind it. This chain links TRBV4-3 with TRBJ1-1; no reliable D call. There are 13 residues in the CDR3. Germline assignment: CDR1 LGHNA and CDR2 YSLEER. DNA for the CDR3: TGCGCCGGCAGCCTCAAGCGGGGTTCTGAAGCTTTCTTT. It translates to CAGSLKRGSEAFF.

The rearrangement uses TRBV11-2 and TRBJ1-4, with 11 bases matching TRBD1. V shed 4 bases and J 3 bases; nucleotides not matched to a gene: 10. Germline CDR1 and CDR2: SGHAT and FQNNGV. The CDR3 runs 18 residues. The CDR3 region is CASSSGRGQGGSNEKLFF. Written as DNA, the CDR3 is TGTGCCAGCAGCTCCGGGAGGGGACAGGGGGGTTCTAATGAAAAACTGTTTTTT.

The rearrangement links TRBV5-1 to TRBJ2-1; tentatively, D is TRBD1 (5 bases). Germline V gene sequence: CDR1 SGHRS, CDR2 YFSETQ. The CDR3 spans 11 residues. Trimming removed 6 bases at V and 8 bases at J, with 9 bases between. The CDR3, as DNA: TGCGCCAGCATCCAGGGTGATGAGCAGTTCTTC. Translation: CASIQGDEQFF. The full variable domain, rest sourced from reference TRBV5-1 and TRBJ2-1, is KAGVTQTPRYLIKTRGQQVTLSCSPISGHRSVSWYQQTPGQGLQFLFEYFSETQRNKGNFPGRFSGRQFSNSRSEMNVSTLELGDSALYLCASIQGDEQFFGPGTRLTVL.

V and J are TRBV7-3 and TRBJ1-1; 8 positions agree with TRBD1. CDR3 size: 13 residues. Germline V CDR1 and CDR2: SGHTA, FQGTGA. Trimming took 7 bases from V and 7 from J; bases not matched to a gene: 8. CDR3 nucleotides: TGTGCCAGCAAGGGACAGGAAATAAGTGAAGCTTTCTTT. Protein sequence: CASKGQEISEAFF. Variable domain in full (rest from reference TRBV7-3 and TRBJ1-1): GAGVSQTPSNKVTEKGKYVELRCDPISGHTALYWYRQSLGQGPEFLIYFQGTGAADDSGLPNDRFFAVRPEGSVSTLKIQRTERGDSAVYLCASKGQEISEAFFGQGTRLTVV.

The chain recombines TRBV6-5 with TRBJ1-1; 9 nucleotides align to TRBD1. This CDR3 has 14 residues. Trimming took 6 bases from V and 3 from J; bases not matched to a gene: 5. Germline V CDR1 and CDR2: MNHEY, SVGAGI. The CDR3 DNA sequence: TGTGCCAGCAGCATACAGGGGGCTTACACTGAAGCTTTCTTT. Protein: CASSIQGAYTEAFF.

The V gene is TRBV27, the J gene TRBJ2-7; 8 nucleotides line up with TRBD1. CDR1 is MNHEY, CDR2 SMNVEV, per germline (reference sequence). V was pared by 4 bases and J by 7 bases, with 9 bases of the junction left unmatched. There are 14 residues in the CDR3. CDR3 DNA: TGTGCCAGCAGTTCAACAGGGGGAATGGGAGAGCAGTACTTC. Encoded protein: CASSSTGGMGEQYF.

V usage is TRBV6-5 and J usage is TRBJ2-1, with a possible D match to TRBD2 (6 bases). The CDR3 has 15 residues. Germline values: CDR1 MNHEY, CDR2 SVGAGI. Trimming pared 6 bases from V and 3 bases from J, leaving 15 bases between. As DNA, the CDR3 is TGTGCCAGCAGCCTTATCGGGAGCGGCTACAATGAGCAGTTCTTC. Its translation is CASSLIGSGYNEQFF.

CDR3 sequence reads: CASRLRGPGELFF. CDR3 DNA sequence: TGTGCCAGCCGTCTAAGGGGGCCCGGGGAGCTGTTTTTT. This chain links TRBV25-1 with TRBJ2-2, with 7 bases that match TRBD1. After removal of 8 bases from V and 6 bases from J, the junction contained 6 bases not matched to a gene. The CDR3 is made up of 13 amino acids. Germline V gives CDR1 MGHDK, CDR2 SYGVNS.